Listed here are 24 T cell receptor beta chains from one sample, sequenced in a study of cytotoxic CD8 clonotypes in ibrutinib-treated CLL. Assay used: immunoSEQ multiplex PCR; TCRdb lists only in-frame clones, some missing. This repertoire shows 50,000 to 75,000 clones, approximately 71% found once; its top ten account for 40% to 45%. The sample was PBMCs, taken after 12 months of ibrutinib treatment. All receptors derive from a human donor with chronic lymphocytic leukemia.

V and J are TRBV7-9 and TRBJ2-7; weak D call: TRBD1 (5 bases). CDR3 length: 15 amino acids. V lost 1 base, J lost 5 bases, and 15 bases lay in between. From germline, CDR1 is SEHNR and CDR2 FQNEAQ (reference sequence). Written as DNA, the CDR3 is TGTGCCAGCAGCTTAGTCCAGGGAAGATTCAACGAGCAGTACTTC. Its protein product is CASSLVQGRFNEQYF.

The V gene is TRBV30, the J gene TRBJ2-1; 14 bases are a match to TRBD2. The germline CDR1 and CDR2 sequences are GTSNPN and SVGIG (reference sequence). V lost 5 bases and J lost 9; bases outside the gene matches: 9. There are 15 residues in the CDR3. In DNA form, the CDR3 reads TGTGCCTGGGATCCGGGACTAGCGGGAGTCTCTGAGCAGTTCTTC. The encoded protein is CAWDPGLAGVSEQFF.

The CDR3: CASSLGVAGATGELFF. DNA for the CDR3: TGCGCCAGCAGCTTGGGGGTCGCAGGGGCCACCGGGGAGCTGTTTTTT. The genes are TRBV5-1 and TRBJ2-2, with D possibly TRBD1 on 6 matching bases. This CDR3 region has 16 residues. Between the trimmed V and J ends, which lost 0 bases and 4 bases, there was a span of 13 bases. Per the germline V gene, CDR1 is SGHRS and CDR2 is YFSETQ. The whole variable domain, remainder taken from reference TRBV5-1 and TRBJ2-2, is KAGVTQTPRYLIKTRGQQVTLSCSPISGHRSVSWYQQTPGQGLQFLFEYFSETQRNKGNFPGRFSGRQFSNSRSEMNVSTLELGDSALYLCASSLGVAGATGELFFGEGSRLTVL.

The V and J genes are TRBV19 and TRBJ2-5; 8 bases match TRBD1. Germline values: CDR1 LNHDA, CDR2 SQIVND (reference sequence). The J segment lost 0 bases and the V segment lost 6 bases, leaving 9 bases of the junction unmatched. This CDR3 contains 16 residues. CDR3 residues: CASRAGDRGNQETQYF. The CDR3 coding sequence is TGTGCCAGTAGAGCGGGCGACAGGGGCAACCAAGAGACCCAGTACTTC.

The gene calls are TRBV13 and TRBJ2-1; unclear D gene. Germline V gives CDR1 PRHDT, CDR2 FYEKMQ (reference sequence). The V end was cut by 5 bases, the J end by 3 bases, with 5 bases between. The CDR3 has 12 amino acids. The CDR3 DNA follows: TGTGCCAGCAGCCCCGACTACAATGAGCAGTTCTTC. It is translated as CASSPDYNEQFF. Filled out from reference TRBV13 and TRBJ2-1, the complete variable domain reads AAGVIQSPRHLIKEKRETATLKCYPIPRHDTVYWYQQGPGQDPQFLISFYEKMQSDKGSIPDRFSAQQFSDYHSELNMSSLELGDSALYFCASSPDYNEQFFGPGTRLTVL.

V gene TRBV4-3 combines with J gene TRBJ2-2; D gene uncertain. CDR1 LGHNA and CDR2 YSLEER come from the germline V gene. V gave up 2 bases and J gave up 0 bases, with 4 bases separating them. There are 14 residues in the CDR3. The CDR3 coding sequence is TGCGCCAGCAGCCAATCCCCGAACACCGGGGAGCTGTTTTTT. It is translated as CASSQSPNTGELFF.

This clone showed up just once. The chain links TRBV19 to TRBJ1-2; D perhaps matches TRBD1 (5 bases). V was pared by 4 bases and J by 7 bases, with 19 bases between. There are 15 residues in the CDR3. Germline V gene lookup returns CDR1 LNHDA and CDR2 SQIVND (reference sequence). The DNA of the CDR3 is TGTGCCAGTAGTACAAGGGACCTCTCAAGAAGTGGCTACACCTTC. This gives the protein CASSTRDLSRSGYTF.

The chain's CDR3 is CASMASRATNEKLFF. The CDR3 nucleotides are TGTGCCAGCATGGCGTCCCGCGCAACTAATGAAAAACTGTTTTTT. The chain has TRBV7-3 and TRBJ1-4, with D unresolved. Germline CDR1 reads SGHTA; CDR2 reads FQGTGA. V was cut by 7 bases and J by 0 bases, with 12 bases left in between. The CDR3 contains 15 residues.

The chain uses TRBV5-1 and TRBJ2-5, with TRBD2 matching over 13 bases. The CDR3 covers 16 residues. Germline loops: CDR1 SGHRS, CDR2 YFSETQ. Trimming took 4 bases from V and 2 from J; bases not matched to a gene: 5. CDR3 region: CASSPGLAGQQETQYF. The CDR3 DNA follows: TGCGCCAGCAGCCCGGGACTAGCGGGACAGCAAGAGACCCAGTACTTC.

The chain has TRBV9 and TRBJ2-3, with TRBD1 identical over 7 bases. V was clipped by 4 bases and J by 0 bases; unmatched bases: 8. This CDR3 has 16 residues. Per germline, CDR1 SGDLS and CDR2 YYNGEE. CDR3 in amino acids: CASSKLGQESTDTQYF. Here the CDR3 DNA reads TGTGCCAGCAGCAAACTCGGACAGGAGAGCACAGATACGCAGTATTTT.

The J gene is TRBJ2-1, the V gene TRBV5-1; no clear D. Germline V gene lookup returns CDR1 SGHRS and CDR2 YFSETQ. V dropped 4 bases and J dropped 3 bases, with 11 bases sitting between them. This CDR3 comprises 14 residues. This CDR3 is CASSPDGSYNEQFF. The CDR3 DNA reads TGCGCCAGCAGCCCGGACGGAAGCTACAATGAGCAGTTCTTC. Full variable domain (missing parts from reference TRBV5-1 and TRBJ2-1): KAGVTQTPRYLIKTRGQQVTLSCSPISGHRSVSWYQQTPGQGLQFLFEYFSETQRNKGNFPGRFSGRQFSNSRSEMNVSTLELGDSALYLCASSPDGSYNEQFFGPGTRLTVL.

The chain links TRBV25-1 to TRBJ2-1; D uncertain. Germline V gives CDR1 MGHDK, CDR2 SYGVNS. The V and J ends lost 5 bases and 0 bases respectively, with 14 bases between them. CDR3 length: 16 residues. CDR3 bases: TGTGCCAGCAGTCCCCAGTGGAAACGCTCCTACAATGAGCAGTTCTTC. This encodes CASSPQWKRSYNEQFF.

CDR3 DNA sequence: TGTGCCTGGAGTGTCACAGAATTGACCTACGAGCAGTACTTC. Translated: CAWSVTELTYEQYF. The V gene is TRBV30, the J gene TRBJ2-7, with D unresolved. With 0 bases removed from V and 2 bases from J, the gap between germline ends came to 11 bases. In germline, CDR1 is GTSNPN, CDR2 SVGIG (reference sequence). CDR3 length equals 14 residues.

This clone is a singleton in its sample. This chain uses TRBV6-5 with TRBJ2-2, with 8 nucleotides matching TRBD2. Looked up from germline, CDR1 is MNHEY and CDR2 is SVGAGI. This CDR3 is built from 14 residues. The ends lost 6 bases at V and 8 bases at J; junction bases unmatched: 8. CDR3 loop: CASSGLATGGELFF. CDR3 coding DNA: TGTGCCAGCAGCGGACTAGCCACGGGTGGGGAGCTGTTTTTT.

The chain recombines TRBV18 with TRBJ1-2; possibly TRBD1 for D (6 bases). CDR1 is KGHSH, CDR2 LQKENI, per germline. Trimming removed 4 bases at V and 2 bases at J, with 11 bases between. The CDR3 has 14 residues. CDR3 sequence (DNA): TGTGCCAGCTCACGGGACACCGTGAACTATGGCTACACCTTC. Translation: CASSRDTVNYGYTF.

This clone has a single count. As DNA, the CDR3 is TGTGCCAGCAGTGCGGGACGGCAGGACGAGCAGTTCTTC. It encodes CASSAGRQDEQFF. This rearrangement joins TRBV11-3 to TRBJ2-1, with D perhaps matching TRBD2 (6 bases). Deletions cut 6 bases from V and 10 bases from J, with 16 bases between. Per the germline V gene, CDR1 is SGHNT and CDR2 is YENEEA. The CDR3 spans 13 residues.

A few counts support this clone. V usage is TRBV19 and J usage is TRBJ2-3; TRBD1 matches at 8 bases. CDR3 size: 16 residues. CDR1 is LNHDA and CDR2 is SQIVND in the germline V gene (reference sequence). J was trimmed by 0 bases and V by 5 bases; bases with no gene match: 7. The CDR3 bases are TGTGCCAGTAGTTCTGGACAGGGAAGAAGCACAGATACGCAGTATTTT. It is translated as CASSSGQGRSTDTQYF.

This chain joins TRBV6-5 and TRBJ1-1, with 7 bases fitting TRBD1. This CDR3 comprises 13 residues. Germline CDR1 reads MNHEY; CDR2 reads SVGAGI. V trimming: 4 bases; J trimming: 7 bases; junction bases outside the gene matches: 6. DNA of the CDR3: TGTGCCAGCAGTTCGACACAGGGGCTTGAAGCTTTCTTT. Translating gives CASSSTQGLEAFF.

The CDR3, as DNA: TGTGCCAGCAGCTCGGACAGGGGAAACACTGAAGCTTTCTTT. Encoded protein: CASSSDRGNTEAFF. The rearrangement joins TRBV7-3 to TRBJ1-1; TRBD1 aligns across 9 bases. Trimming cost V 4 bases and J 2 bases; bases outside gene matches: 2. There are 14 residues in the CDR3. The germline gives CDR1 SGHTA, CDR2 FQGTGA.

The chain combines TRBV7-2 with TRBJ1-1; D unclear. This CDR3 contains 12 residues. Germline CDR1 SGHTA, CDR2 FQGNSA. The V end was cut by 4 bases, the J end by 8 bases, with 11 bases between. CDR3 region: CASSSRTGEAFF. The CDR3 DNA reads TGTGCCAGCAGCTCCCGGACGGGGGAAGCTTTCTTT.

Here the CDR3 reads CASSSHIGQGNTEAFF. DNA of the CDR3: TGTGCCAGTAGTTCCCACATTGGACAGGGGAACACTGAAGCTTTCTTT. The rearrangement uses TRBV19 and TRBJ1-1; 8 bases match TRBD1. The trim removed 5 bases at V and 1 base at J, leaving 9 bases unmatched. The germline V gene has CDR1 LNHDA and CDR2 SQIVND (reference sequence). This CDR3 spans 16 amino acids.

The rearrangement uses TRBV7-3 and TRBJ2-2; TRBD1 matches 8 bases. Germline lookup yields CDR1 SGHTA and CDR2 FQGTGA. The CDR3 extends over 14 amino acids. J was trimmed by 6 bases and V by 5 bases; bases with no gene match: 5. The CDR3: CASSTDRAAGELFF. The CDR3 coding sequence is TGTGCCAGCAGCACGGACAGGGCTGCCGGGGAGCTGTTTTTT. The full variable domain, with the rest looked up from reference TRBV7-3 and TRBJ2-2, is GAGVSQTPSNKVTEKGKYVELRCDPISGHTALYWYRQSLGQGPEFLIYFQGTGAADDSGLPNDRFFAVRPEGSVSTLKIQRTERGDSAVYLCASSTDRAAGELFFGEGSRLTVL.

The V and J genes are TRBV7-2 and TRBJ2-1, with 13 bases matching TRBD2. Germline V gives CDR1 SGHTA, CDR2 FQGNSA. The CDR3 is 16 amino acids. After removal of 3 bases from V and 8 bases from J, the junction contained 7 bases not matched to a gene. The CDR3 DNA follows: TGTGCCAGCAGCTTTGAACTAGCGGGAGGGCGCGATGAGCAGTTCTTC. Its protein is CASSFELAGGRDEQFF.

V and J are TRBV7-6 and TRBJ2-6; a weak D match, TRBD1 (6 bases). V was shortened by 4 bases and J by 2 bases, with 18 bases between the two germline ends. CDR3 length equals 18 residues. Germline V gene data show CDR1 as SGHVS and CDR2 as FNYEAQ. As DNA, the CDR3 is TGTGCCAGCAGCTATCTACAGGGAGTGGTCCCTGGGGCCAACGTCCTGACTTTC. Residues: CASSYLQGVVPGANVLTF.